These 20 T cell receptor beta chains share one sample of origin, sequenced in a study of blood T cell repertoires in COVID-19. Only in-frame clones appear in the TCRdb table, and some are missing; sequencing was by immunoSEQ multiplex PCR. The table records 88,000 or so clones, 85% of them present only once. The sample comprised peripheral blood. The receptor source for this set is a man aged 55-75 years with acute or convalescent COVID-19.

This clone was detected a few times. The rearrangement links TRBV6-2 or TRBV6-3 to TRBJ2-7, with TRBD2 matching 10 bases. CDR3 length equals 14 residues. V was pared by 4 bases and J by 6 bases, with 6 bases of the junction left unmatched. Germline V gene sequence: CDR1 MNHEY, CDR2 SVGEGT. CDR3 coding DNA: TGTGCCAGCAGTTCAGCGGGGGGGCTCCGCGAGCAGTACTTC. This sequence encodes CASSSAGGLREQYF.

CDR3 nucleotide sequence: TGTGCCAGCAGTTCCCCTAGCGGGGGGGCAACAGATACGCAGTATTTT. Encoded protein: CASSSPSGGATDTQYF. This chain connects TRBV6-5 to TRBJ2-3; TRBD2 matches at 12 bases. Germline CDR1 and CDR2: MNHEY and SVGAGI. Trimming removed 4 bases from V and 3 bases from J; junction bases left unmatched: 5. This CDR3 has 16 amino acids.

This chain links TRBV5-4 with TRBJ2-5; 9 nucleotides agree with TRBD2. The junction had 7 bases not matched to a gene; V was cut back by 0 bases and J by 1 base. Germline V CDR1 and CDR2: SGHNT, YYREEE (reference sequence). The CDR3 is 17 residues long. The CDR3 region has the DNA TGTGCCAGCAGCTTGGGTCCGCGGGGGGGGGTCCAAGAGACCCAGTACTTC. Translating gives CASSLGPRGGVQETQYF.

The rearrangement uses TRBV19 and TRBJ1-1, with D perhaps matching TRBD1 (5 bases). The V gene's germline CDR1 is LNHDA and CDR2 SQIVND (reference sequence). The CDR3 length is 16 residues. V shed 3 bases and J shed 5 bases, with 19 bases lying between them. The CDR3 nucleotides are TGTGCCAGTAGTATGCTTTTAGGAGGGGTGCCAACTGAAGCTTTCTTT. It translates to CASSMLLGGVPTEAFF.

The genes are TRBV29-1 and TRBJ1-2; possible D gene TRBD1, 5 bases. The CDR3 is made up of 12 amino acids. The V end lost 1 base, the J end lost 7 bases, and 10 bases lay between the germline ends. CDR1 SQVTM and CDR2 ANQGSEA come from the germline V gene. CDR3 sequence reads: CSVEGGVGGYTF. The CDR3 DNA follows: TGCAGCGTTGAAGGGGGGGTTGGTGGCTACACCTTC.

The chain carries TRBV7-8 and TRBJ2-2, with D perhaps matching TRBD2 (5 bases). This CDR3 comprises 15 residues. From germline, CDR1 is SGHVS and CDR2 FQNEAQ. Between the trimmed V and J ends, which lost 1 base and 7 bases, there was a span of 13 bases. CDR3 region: CASSLEFLAGGELFF. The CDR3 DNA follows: TGTGCCAGCAGCTTAGAGTTCCTGGCGGGCGGGGAGCTGTTTTTT.

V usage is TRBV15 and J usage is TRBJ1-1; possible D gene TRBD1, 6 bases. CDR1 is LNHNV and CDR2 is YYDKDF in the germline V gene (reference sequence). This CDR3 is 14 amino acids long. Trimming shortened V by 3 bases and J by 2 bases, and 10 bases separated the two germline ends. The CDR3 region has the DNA TGTGCCACCAGCAGTAGGGGGGGTAACACTGAAGCTTTCTTT. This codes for CATSSRGGNTEAFF.

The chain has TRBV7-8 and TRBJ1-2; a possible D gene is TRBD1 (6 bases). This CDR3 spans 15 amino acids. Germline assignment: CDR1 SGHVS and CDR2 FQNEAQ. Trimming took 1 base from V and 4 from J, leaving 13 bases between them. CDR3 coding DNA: TGTGCCAGCAGCTTAGGGGCAGGGGAATTCTATGGCTACACCTTC. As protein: CASSLGAGEFYGYTF.

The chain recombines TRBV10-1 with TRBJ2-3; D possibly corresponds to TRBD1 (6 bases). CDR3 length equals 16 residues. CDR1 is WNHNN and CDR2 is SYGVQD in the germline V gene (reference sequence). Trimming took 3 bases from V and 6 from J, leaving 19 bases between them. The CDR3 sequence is CASSDSKQGRPDTQYF. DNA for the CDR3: TGCGCCAGCAGTGACTCCAAACAGGGCAGGCCCGATACGCAGTATTTT.

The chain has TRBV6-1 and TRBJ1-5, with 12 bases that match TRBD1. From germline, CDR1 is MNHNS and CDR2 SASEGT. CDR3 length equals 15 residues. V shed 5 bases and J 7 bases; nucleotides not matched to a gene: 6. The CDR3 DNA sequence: TGTGCCAGCAGTCCCGGGACAGGGGGCAGGCAGCCCCAGCATTTT. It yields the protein CASSPGTGGRQPQHF.

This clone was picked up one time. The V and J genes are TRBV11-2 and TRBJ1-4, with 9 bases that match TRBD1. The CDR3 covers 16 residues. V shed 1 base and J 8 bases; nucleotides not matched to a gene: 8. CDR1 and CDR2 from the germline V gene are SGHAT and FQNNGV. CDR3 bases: TGTGCCAGCAGCTTAGGGGACAGGGTAACCCTCGAAAAACTGTTTTTT. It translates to CASSLGDRVTLEKLFF.

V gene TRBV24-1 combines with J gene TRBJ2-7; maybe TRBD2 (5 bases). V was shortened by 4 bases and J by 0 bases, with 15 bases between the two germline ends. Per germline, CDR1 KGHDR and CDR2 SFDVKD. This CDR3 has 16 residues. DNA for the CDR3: TGTGCCACCAGTGAACCGTACGCGGGCTACTCCTACGAGCAGTACTTC. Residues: CATSEPYAGYSYEQYF.

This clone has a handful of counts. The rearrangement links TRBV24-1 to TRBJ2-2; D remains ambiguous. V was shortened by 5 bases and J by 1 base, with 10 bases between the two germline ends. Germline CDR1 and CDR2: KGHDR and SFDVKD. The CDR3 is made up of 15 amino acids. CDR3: CATSGPPGNTGELFF. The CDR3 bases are TGTGCCACCAGTGGTCCCCCGGGGAACACCGGGGAGCTGTTTTTT.

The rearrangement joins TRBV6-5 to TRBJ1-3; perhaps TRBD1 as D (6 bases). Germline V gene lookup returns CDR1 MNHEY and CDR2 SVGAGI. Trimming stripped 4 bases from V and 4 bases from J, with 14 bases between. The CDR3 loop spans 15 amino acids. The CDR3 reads CASSFTGPGGNTIYF. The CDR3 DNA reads TGTGCCAGCAGTTTTACAGGGCCTGGCGGAAACACCATATATTTT.

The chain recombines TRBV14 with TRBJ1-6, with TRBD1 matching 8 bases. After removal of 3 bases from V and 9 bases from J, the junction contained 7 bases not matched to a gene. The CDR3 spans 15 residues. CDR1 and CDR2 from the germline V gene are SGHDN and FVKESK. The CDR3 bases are TGTGCCAGCAGCCAGTATGGACAGGGACTTTCACCCCTCCACTTT. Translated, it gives CASSQYGQGLSPLHF.

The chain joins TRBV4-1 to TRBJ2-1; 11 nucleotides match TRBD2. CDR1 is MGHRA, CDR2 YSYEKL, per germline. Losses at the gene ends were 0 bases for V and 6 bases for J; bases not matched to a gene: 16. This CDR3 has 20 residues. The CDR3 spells CASSQEEGSGRARVSNEQFF. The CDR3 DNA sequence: TGCGCCAGCAGCCAAGAAGAGGGTAGCGGGAGGGCAAGGGTTAGCAATGAGCAGTTCTTC.

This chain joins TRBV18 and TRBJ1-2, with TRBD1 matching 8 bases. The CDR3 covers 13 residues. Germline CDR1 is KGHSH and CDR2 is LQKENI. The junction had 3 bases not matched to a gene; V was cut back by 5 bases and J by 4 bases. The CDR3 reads CASSSDRGYGYTF. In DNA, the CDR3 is TGTGCCAGCTCAAGTGACAGGGGCTATGGCTACACCTTC. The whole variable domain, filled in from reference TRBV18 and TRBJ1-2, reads NAGVMQNPRHLVRRRGQEARLRCSPMKGHSHVYWYRQLPEEGLKFMVYLQKENIIDESGMPKERFSAEFPKEGPSILRIQQVVRGDSAAYFCASSSDRGYGYTFGSGTRLTVV.

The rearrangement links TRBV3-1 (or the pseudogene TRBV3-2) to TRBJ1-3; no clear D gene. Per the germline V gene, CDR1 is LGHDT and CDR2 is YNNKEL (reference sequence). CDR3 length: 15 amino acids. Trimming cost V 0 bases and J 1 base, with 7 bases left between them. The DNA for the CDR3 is TGTGCCAGCAGCCAAGATTTGTCTTCTGGAAACACCATATATTTT. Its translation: CASSQDLSSGNTIYF.

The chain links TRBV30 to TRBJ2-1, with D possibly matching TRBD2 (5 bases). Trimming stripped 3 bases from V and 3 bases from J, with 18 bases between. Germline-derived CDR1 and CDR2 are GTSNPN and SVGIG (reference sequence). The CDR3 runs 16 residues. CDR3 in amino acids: CAWRSSGRTHYNEQFF. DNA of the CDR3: TGTGCCTGGAGGTCCAGCGGCCGAACACACTACAATGAGCAGTTCTTC.

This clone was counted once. CDR3 sequence (DNA): TGTGCCAGCAGGTCTAGCGGGGGGCTCCCCACAGATACGCAGTATTTT. Encoded protein: CASRSSGGLPTDTQYF. The chain links TRBV27 to TRBJ2-3, with 11 nucleotides matching TRBD2. CDR1 is MNHEY, CDR2 SMNVEV, per germline (reference sequence). The CDR3 length is 16 residues. The V and J ends lost 6 bases and 2 bases, in that order; junction bases with no gene match: 7.